This T cell receptor beta chain was recorded in a study of T cell responses to AZD1222 COVID-19 vaccine. Study outcomes and limitations: Spike-wide vaccine-associated CD4 TCRs dominated at 160-218 and 743-854. Clonal diversity was possibly underestimated, and white British individuals and females predominated among donors. It was only after the peak T cell response that any repertoires were sampled.

Sequencing used immunoSEQ multiplex PCR; TCRdb keeps in-frame clones, though not all of them. This sample has 100,000 to 150,000 clones; roughly 93% occur once, and the top ten carry around 6.6%. Comments on this clone: Its antigen remains unknown.

V was clipped by 2 bases and J by 7 bases; unmatched bases: 7. The CDR3 is 15 amino acids. Germline V CDR1 and CDR2: MNHEY, SMNVEV (reference sequence). This receptor was taken from an adult in good health. The chain links TRBV27 to TRBJ2-7; the match to TRBD2 covers 11 bases. The material was peripheral blood, obtained on day 0 of AZD1222 vaccination. CDR3 sequence reads: CASSLGGTSGREQYF. CDR3 DNA: TGTGCCAGCAGTTTAGGTGGGACTAGCGGCCGAGAGCAGTACTTC.